In its sample, the clone carrying this T cell receptor (beta chain) ranks as medium-sized. The data were taken from a study of spatial heterogeneity in lung cancer. In TCRdb, the 5' RACE reads were re-called with MiXCR into one record per CDR3 protein. The repertoire holds some 5,000 distinct CDR3 sequences, with roughly 30% as singletons. Germline V lookup: CDR1 SGHTA, CDR2 FQGNSA. CDR3 length: 14 residues. V lost 5 bases, J lost 1 base, and 8 bases lay in between. Time point meaning: sample taken at primary tumor resection. Whole RNA obtained from tumor, nontumor lung or frozen PBMC underwent sequencing without sorting.

This receptor was obtained from a male donor with early-stage non-small cell lung cancer. The source material was PBMCs, sampled at surgery. The rearrangement uses TRBV7-2 and TRBJ2-2, with D unclear. In nucleotides, the CDR3 is TGTGCCAGCAGCATCGGACGGAACACCGGGGAGCTGTTTTTT. Protein sequence: CASSIGRNTGELFF.